Sequencing of this T cell receptor (beta chain) was carried out in a study of T cell changes during pregnancy in multiple sclerosis. In germline, CDR1 is MNHEY, CDR2 SMNVEV (reference sequence). V lost 5 bases to trimming and J lost 0 bases; unmatched junction nucleotides: 2. The length of the CDR3 is 14 residues. Here immunoSEQ multiplex PCR was the method, and the copy in TCRdb shows in-frame clones only, minus some. The sample lists approximately 50,000 clones; approximately 91% were seen once. The sample here was peripheral blood, taken in the second trimester of pregnancy. V usage is TRBV27 and J usage is TRBJ2-7; 9 bases align to TRBD1. This clonotype was obtained from a female donor with multiple sclerosis, enrolled in a pregnancy study. In nucleotides, the CDR3 is TGTGCCAGCAGTGGGACAGGGCTCTCCTACGAGCAGTACTTC. Amino acids: CASSGTGLSYEQYF.